The 6 T cell receptor beta chains presented below share a single source sample, sequenced in a study of blood T cell repertoires in COVID-19. Profiled with immunoSEQ multiplex PCR; TCRdb holds only in-frame clones, not every one. The table records 59,000 or so clones, approximately 82% of them present only once. Specimen: peripheral blood. The receptors shown here come from a human donor in a cohort sampled during active COVID-19.

J is TRBJ2-2 and V is TRBV7-2, with TRBD2 matching 8 bases. Trimming cost V 8 bases and J 4 bases; bases outside gene matches: 9. Germline loops: CDR1 SGHTA, CDR2 FQGNSA. The CDR3 covers 15 residues. The CDR3 coding sequence is TGTGCCAGCTCTCGGGGGGGCCCGACCACCGGGGAGCTGTTTTTT. Protein product: CASSRGGPTTGELFF.

The chain couples TRBV24-1 to TRBJ2-1; D is perhaps TRBD1 (6 bases). The CDR3 has 15 amino acids. Trimming shortened V by 5 bases and J by 7 bases, and 17 bases separated the two germline ends. Germline loops: CDR1 KGHDR, CDR2 SFDVKD. The CDR3 nucleotides read TGTGCCACCAGTGCGGGACACTCTAGCCTGAATGAGCAGTTCTTC. Residues: CATSAGHSSLNEQFF.

This chain uses TRBV6-4 with TRBJ2-1; 9 bases match TRBD2. This CDR3 region has 14 residues. The trim removed 0 bases at V and 6 bases at J, leaving 0 bases unmatched. CDR1 and CDR2 from the germline V gene are MRHNA and SNTAGT. The CDR3: CASSDSSGSNEQFF. Here the CDR3 DNA reads TGTGCCAGCAGTGACTCTAGCGGGAGCAATGAGCAGTTCTTC.

The chain links TRBV25-1 to TRBJ2-1, with a possible D match to TRBD2 (5 bases). Germline V gene data show CDR1 as MGHDK and CDR2 as SYGVNS. The CDR3 loop spans 11 amino acids. V was trimmed by 10 bases and J by 6 bases, leaving 10 bases between them. The CDR3 nucleotides read TGTGCCACCAGGAGGAGCAATGAGCAGTTCTTC. Amino acid sequence: CATRRSNEQFF.

The chain has TRBV19 and TRBJ2-2; D is uncertain. Germline V lookup: CDR1 LNHDA, CDR2 SQIVND (reference sequence). V gave up 1 base and J gave up 6 bases, with 12 bases separating them. This CDR3 is 15 amino acids long. CDR3 residues: CASSIVAGFAGELFF. CDR3 nucleotides: TGTGCCAGTAGTATAGTCGCAGGATTCGCCGGGGAGCTGTTTTTT.

The chain uses TRBV5-1 and TRBJ1-5; no definite D call. Germline CDR1 reads SGHRS; CDR2 reads YFSETQ. The CDR3 has 15 residues. V lost 3 bases and J 0 bases, leaving 10 bases between the germline ends. The CDR3 here is CASSSGLLSNQPQHF. CDR3 nucleotide sequence: TGCGCCAGCAGCTCAGGACTCCTTAGCAATCAGCCCCAGCATTTT.